What follows are 11 T cell receptor beta chains derived from one specimen sequenced in a study of beta chain features in type 1 diabetes. Reverse transcription of all isolated RNA meant that expressed TCRB transcripts were sequenced. The data were produced by immunoSEQ multiplex PCR, yet TCRdb's version contains in-frame clones alone and is incomplete. The repertoire includes some 160,000 clones, 9% of them detected once, and 0.7% sits in the top ten. No cognate antigen is known for these TCRs. Study observations and caveats: Across all four CD4+ subsets, people with type 1 diabetes showed modestly shorter TCRB CDR3s.

Sequenced sample: central memory CD4+ T cells from blood. The receptors come from a woman aged 30 to 39 with type 1 diabetes.

This chain links TRBV28 with TRBJ2-2, with 9 bases that match TRBD2. CDR1 and CDR2 (germline): MDHEN, SYDVKM. V shed 4 bases, J shed 6 bases, and the junction held 9 bases outside the gene matches. The CDR3 runs 16 residues. The CDR3: CASSSVSGSWPGELFF. Here the CDR3 DNA reads TGTGCCAGCAGTTCAGTTAGCGGGAGTTGGCCCGGGGAGCTGTTTTTT. Drawing the rest from reference TRBV28 and TRBJ2-2, the complete variable domain is DVKVTQSSRYLVKRTGEKVFLECVQDMDHENMFWYRQDPGLGLRLIYFSYDVKMKEKGDIPEGYSVSREKKERFSLILESASTNQTSMYLCASSSVSGSWPGELFFGEGSRLTVL.

The table lists this clone with a few counts. The V and J genes are TRBV28 and TRBJ2-5, with D possibly TRBD1 on 7 matching bases. CDR3 length equals 14 residues. Trimming pared 4 bases from V and 5 bases from J, leaving 14 bases between. CDR1 and CDR2 (germline): MDHEN, SYDVKM. The CDR3 protein is CASSSAGTEETQYF. In DNA, the CDR3 is TGTGCCAGCAGTTCCGCGGGGACAGAGGAGACCCAGTACTTC.

The CDR3 coding sequence is TGCGCCAGCAGCTTGGACCCGACAAAAGAGCAGTACTTC. Translation: CASSLDPTKEQYF. The chain recombines TRBV5-1 with TRBJ2-7; unclear D gene. Germline-derived CDR1 and CDR2 are SGHRS and YFSETQ. The CDR3 sequence is 13 residues long. With 0 bases removed from V and 7 bases from J, the gap between germline ends came to 11 bases.

This clone was counted between two and nine times. The chain carries TRBV19 and TRBJ2-5, with 8 bases fitting TRBD1. Unmatched junction bases numbered 8, after V lost 9 bases and J lost 5 bases. The CDR3 consists of 13 residues. Germline assignment: CDR1 LNHDA and CDR2 SQIVND (reference sequence). The CDR3 loop is CASGTGGRETQYF. CDR3 DNA sequence: TGTGCCAGCGGCACAGGGGGTCGGGAGACCCAGTACTTC.

This clone was counted only a few times. V is TRBV5-1 and J is TRBJ2-7; TRBD1 aligns across 9 bases. Trimming removed 3 bases from V and 7 bases from J; junction bases left unmatched: 5. Germline CDR1 SGHRS, CDR2 YFSETQ. The CDR3 is made up of 13 amino acids. Written as DNA, the CDR3 is TGCGCCAGCAGCTGGGGACAGGGAGGGGAGCAGTACTTC. Amino acids: CASSWGQGGEQYF.

This clone occurred a few times. CDR3 protein: CASSPSVSSYNEQFF. For the CDR3, the DNA is TGTGCCAGCAGCCCTAGCGTTAGCTCCTACAATGAGCAGTTCTTC. The V gene is TRBV7-3, the J gene TRBJ2-1; maybe TRBD2 (6 bases). V lost 5 bases and J 0 bases, leaving 11 bases between the germline ends. Germline-derived CDR1 and CDR2 are SGHTA and FQGTGA. There are 15 residues in the CDR3.

This clone was seen only a few times. The chain carries TRBV19 and TRBJ2-3, with D possibly TRBD2 on 5 matching bases. V gave up 7 bases and J gave up 3 bases, with 14 bases separating them. Per germline, CDR1 LNHDA and CDR2 SQIVND (reference sequence). This CDR3 has 14 amino acids. For the CDR3, the DNA is TGTGCCAGTAAACAAGAACTAGTGACAGATACGCAGTATTTT. Its translation: CASKQELVTDTQYF. The variable domain in full, with the rest retrieved from reference TRBV19 and TRBJ2-3, is DGGITQSPKYLFRKEGQNVTLSCEQNLNHDAMYWYRQDPGQGLRLIYYSQIVNDFQKGDIAEGYSVSREKKESFPLTVTSAQKNPTAFYLCASKQELVTDTQYFGPGTRLTVL.

This clone was seen a handful of times. The chain is built from TRBV5-6 and TRBJ1-3; tentative D call: TRBD1 (5 bases). The length of the CDR3 is 14 residues. Germline assignment: CDR1 SGHDT and CDR2 YYEEEE. Trimming took 4 bases from V and 4 from J, leaving 12 bases between them. CDR3 residues: CASSPSGHGNTIYF. DNA of the CDR3: TGTGCCAGCAGCCCTAGCGGACACGGAAACACCATATATTTT.

This clone has ten or more counts. V and J are TRBV29-1 and TRBJ2-7, with 7 bases that match TRBD2. Per germline, CDR1 SQVTM and CDR2 ANQGSEA. V was pared by 5 bases and J by 3 bases, with 1 base of the junction left unmatched. The length of the CDR3 is 11 residues. CDR3 in amino acids: CSVRTSYEQYF. Written as DNA, the CDR3 is TGCAGCGTTAGGACTAGCTACGAGCAGTACTTC.

This clone has more than one count but fewer than ten. The chain employs TRBV28 and TRBJ1-2; 7 bases align to TRBD1. The junction had 8 bases not matched to a gene; V was cut back by 5 bases and J by 2 bases. The germline gives CDR1 MDHEN, CDR2 SYDVKM. The CDR3 totals 15 residues. The CDR3: CASSRAGTVNYGYTF. The DNA for the CDR3 is TGTGCCAGCAGTAGGGCCGGGACAGTCAACTATGGCTACACCTTC.

The V and J genes are TRBV5-1 and TRBJ2-3; D is undetermined. Germline V lookup: CDR1 SGHRS, CDR2 YFSETQ. The CDR3 runs to 12 residues. The V end was cut by 4 bases, the J end by 2 bases, with 5 bases between. Written as DNA, the CDR3 is TGCGCCAGCAGCGAGGACACAGATACGCAGTATTTT. This translates into CASSEDTDTQYF.